This TCR beta chain was profiled in a study of blood T cell repertoires in COVID-19. Clones were sequenced by immunoSEQ multiplex PCR, and TCRdb holds only the in-frame ones, with some missing. Of some 47,000 clones listed, roughly four fifths are singletons. Germline values: CDR1 MNHEY, CDR2 SVGAGI. There are 13 residues in the CDR3. V lost 3 bases and J lost 0, with 4 bases in between. This sequence originates from a human donor in a cohort sampled during active COVID-19. The chain couples TRBV6-5 to TRBJ2-3; no firm D call. Sequencing was done on a sample of peripheral blood. DNA of the CDR3: TGTGCCAGCAGTTATACTAGCACAGATACGCAGTATTTT. Protein sequence: CASSYTSTDTQYF.